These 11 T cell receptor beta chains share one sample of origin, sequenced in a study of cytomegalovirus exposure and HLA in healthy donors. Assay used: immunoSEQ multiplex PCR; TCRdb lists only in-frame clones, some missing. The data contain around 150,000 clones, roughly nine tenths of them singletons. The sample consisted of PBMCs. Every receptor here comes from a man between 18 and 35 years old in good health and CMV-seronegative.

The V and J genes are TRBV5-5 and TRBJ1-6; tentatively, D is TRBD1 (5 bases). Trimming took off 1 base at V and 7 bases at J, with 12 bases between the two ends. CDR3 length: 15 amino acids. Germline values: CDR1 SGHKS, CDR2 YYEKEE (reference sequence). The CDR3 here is CASSLSSAGNSPLHF. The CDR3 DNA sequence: TGTGCCAGCAGCTTGTCATCGGCAGGGAATTCACCCCTCCACTTT.

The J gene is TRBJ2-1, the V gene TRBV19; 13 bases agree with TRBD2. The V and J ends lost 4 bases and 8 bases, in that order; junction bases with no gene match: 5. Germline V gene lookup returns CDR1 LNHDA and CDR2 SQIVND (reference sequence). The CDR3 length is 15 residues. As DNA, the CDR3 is TGTGCCAGTAGTAAGACTAGCGGGGGGCCGGATGAGCAGTTCTTC. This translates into CASSKTSGGPDEQFF.

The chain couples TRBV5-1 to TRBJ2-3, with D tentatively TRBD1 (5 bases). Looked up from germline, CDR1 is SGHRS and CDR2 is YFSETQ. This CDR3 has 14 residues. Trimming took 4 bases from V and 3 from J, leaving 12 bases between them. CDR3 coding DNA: TGCGCCAGCAGCCCCCAGGGATGGACAGATACGCAGTATTTT. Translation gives CASSPQGWTDTQYF.

CDR3 bases: TGTGCCTGGGCCGCTAAACAGGGGGCCGATCAGCCCCAGCATTTT. Its translation: CAWAAKQGADQPQHF. The chain uses TRBV30 and TRBJ1-5; TRBD1 agrees at 9 bases. This CDR3 comprises 15 residues. Looked up from germline, CDR1 is GTSNPN and CDR2 is SVGIG (reference sequence). Unmatched junction bases numbered 10, after V lost 5 bases and J lost 5 bases. The variable domain in full, with the rest retrieved from reference TRBV30 and TRBJ1-5, is SQTIHQWPATLVQPVGSPLSLECTVEGTSNPNLYWYRQAAGRGLQLLFYSVGIGQISSEVPQNLSASRPQDRQFILSSKKLLLSDSGFYLCAWAAKQGADQPQHFGDGTRLSIL.

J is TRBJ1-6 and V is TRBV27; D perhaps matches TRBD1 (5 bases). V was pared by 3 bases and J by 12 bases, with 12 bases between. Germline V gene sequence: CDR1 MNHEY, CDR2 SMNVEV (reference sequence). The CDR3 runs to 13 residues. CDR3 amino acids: CASSLGPLGPLHF. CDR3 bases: TGTGCCAGCAGTTTGGGGCCTCTGGGACCCCTCCACTTT.

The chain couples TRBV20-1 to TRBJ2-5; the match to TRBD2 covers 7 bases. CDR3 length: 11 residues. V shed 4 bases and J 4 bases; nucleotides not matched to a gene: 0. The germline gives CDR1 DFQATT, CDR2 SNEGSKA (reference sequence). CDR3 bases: TGCAGTGCTACTAGCGGAGAGACCCAGTACTTC. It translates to CSATSGETQYF.

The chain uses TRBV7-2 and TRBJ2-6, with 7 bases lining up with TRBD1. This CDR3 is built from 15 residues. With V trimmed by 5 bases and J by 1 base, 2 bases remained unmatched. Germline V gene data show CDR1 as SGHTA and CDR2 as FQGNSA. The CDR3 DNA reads TGTGCCAGCAGCACGACAGGGTCTGGGGCCAACGTCCTGACTTTC. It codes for CASSTTGSGANVLTF. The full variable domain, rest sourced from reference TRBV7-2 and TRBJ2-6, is GAGVSQSPSNKVTEKGKDVELRCDPISGHTALYWYRQSLGQGLEFLIYFQGNSAPDKSGLPSDRFSAERTGGSVSTLTIQRTQQEDSAVYLCASSTTGSGANVLTFGAGSRLTVL.

Here the CDR3 reads CASSPVEAEAFF. The CDR3 nucleotides read TGTGCCAGCTCACCTGTTGAGGCTGAAGCTTTCTTT. The V and J genes are TRBV18 and TRBJ1-1; no firm D call. The germline V and J ends were trimmed by 3 bases and 6 bases, with 8 bases remaining between them. CDR1 KGHSH and CDR2 LQKENI come from the germline V gene. The CDR3 loop spans 12 amino acids.

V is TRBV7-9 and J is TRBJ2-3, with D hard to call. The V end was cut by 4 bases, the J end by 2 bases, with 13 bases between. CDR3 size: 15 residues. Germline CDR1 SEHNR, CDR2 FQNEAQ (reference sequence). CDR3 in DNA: TGTGCCAGCAGCTCCCTAGACTTCCTCACAGATACGCAGTATTTT. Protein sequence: CASSSLDFLTDTQYF.

Written as DNA, the CDR3 is TGTGCCAGCACGGCAGGGGCAAGGGGCTACACCTTC. Protein: CASTAGARGYTF. This chain uses TRBV6-1 with TRBJ1-2; TRBD1 is a possible D gene (6 bases). CDR3 length: 12 residues. With 7 bases removed from V and 8 bases from J, the gap between germline ends came to 14 bases. Germline CDR1 MNHNS, CDR2 SASEGT.

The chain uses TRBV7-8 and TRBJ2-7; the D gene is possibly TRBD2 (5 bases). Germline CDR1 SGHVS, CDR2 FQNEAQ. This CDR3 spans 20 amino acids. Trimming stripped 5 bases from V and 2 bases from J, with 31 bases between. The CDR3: CASSLTWVKDLQKGAYEQYF. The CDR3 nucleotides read TGTGCCAGCAGCCTAACGTGGGTAAAAGACCTACAAAAGGGAGCCTACGAGCAGTACTTC.